This T cell receptor beta chain stems from a study of T cell changes during pregnancy in multiple sclerosis. The method was immunoSEQ multiplex PCR; TCRdb's version includes in-frame clones alone and lacks a portion of them. The sample lists approximately 25,000 clones, around nine tenths occurring once. This clone was counted only a few times. Germline CDR1 reads MDHEN; CDR2 reads SYDVKM. Trimming removed 3 bases at V and 3 bases at J, with 12 bases between. The CDR3 has 14 residues. Sequenced material: CD8+ T cells from peripheral blood mononuclear cells, taken in the first trimester of pregnancy. The TCR originated in a female donor in good health, enrolled as a control in a pregnancy study. The V and J genes are TRBV28 and TRBJ2-7; D is perhaps TRBD2 (6 bases). CDR3 loop: CASSFPGESYEQYF. The CDR3 DNA sequence: TGTGCCAGCAGTTTCCCGGGGGAGAGCTACGAGCAGTACTTC.